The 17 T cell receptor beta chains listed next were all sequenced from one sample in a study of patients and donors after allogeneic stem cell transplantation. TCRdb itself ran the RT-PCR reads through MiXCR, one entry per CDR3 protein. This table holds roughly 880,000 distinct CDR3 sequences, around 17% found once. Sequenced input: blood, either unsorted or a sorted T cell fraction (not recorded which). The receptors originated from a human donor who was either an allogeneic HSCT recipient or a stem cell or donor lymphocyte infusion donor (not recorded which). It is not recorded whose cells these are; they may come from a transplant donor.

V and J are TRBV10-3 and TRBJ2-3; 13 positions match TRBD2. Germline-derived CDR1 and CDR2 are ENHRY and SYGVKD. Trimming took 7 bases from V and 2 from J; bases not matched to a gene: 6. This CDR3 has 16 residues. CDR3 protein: CAIILTSGGFTDTQYF. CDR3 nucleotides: TGTGCCATCATTCTGACTAGCGGGGGGTTCACAGATACGCAGTATTTT.

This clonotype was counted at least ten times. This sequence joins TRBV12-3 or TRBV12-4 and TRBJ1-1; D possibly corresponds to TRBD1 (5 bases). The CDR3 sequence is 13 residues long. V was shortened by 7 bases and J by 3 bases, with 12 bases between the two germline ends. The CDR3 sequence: CASTSRGDTEAFF. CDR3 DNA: TGTGCCAGCACTTCTAGGGGCGACACTGAAGCTTTCTTT.

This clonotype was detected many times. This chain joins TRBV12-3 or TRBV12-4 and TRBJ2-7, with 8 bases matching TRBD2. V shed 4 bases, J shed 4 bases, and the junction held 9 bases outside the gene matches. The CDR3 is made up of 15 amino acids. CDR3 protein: CASSSSGGRRYEQYF. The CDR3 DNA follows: TGTGCCAGCAGTTCCTCGGGCGGGAGGAGGTACGAGCAGTACTTC.

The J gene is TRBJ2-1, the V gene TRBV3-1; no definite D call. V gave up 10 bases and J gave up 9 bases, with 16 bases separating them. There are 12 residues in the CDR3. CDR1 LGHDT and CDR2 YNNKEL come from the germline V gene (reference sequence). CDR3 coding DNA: TGTGCCATCCGTCGAGGCTGTACTGAGCAGTTCTTC. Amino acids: CAIRRGCTEQFF.

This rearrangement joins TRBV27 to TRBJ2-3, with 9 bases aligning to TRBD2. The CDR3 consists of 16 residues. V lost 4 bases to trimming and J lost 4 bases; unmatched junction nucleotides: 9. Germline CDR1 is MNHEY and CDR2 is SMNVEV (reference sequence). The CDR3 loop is CASSSPGGRAADTQYF. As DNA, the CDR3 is TGTGCCAGCAGTTCGCCGGGCGGGAGGGCTGCAGATACGCAGTATTTT.

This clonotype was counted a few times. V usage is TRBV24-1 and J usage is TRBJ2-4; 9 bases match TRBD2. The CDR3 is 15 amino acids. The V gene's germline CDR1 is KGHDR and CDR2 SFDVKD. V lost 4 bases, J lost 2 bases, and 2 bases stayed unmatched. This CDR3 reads CATSEAGGPKNIQYF. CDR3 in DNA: TGTGCCACCAGTGAGGCGGGAGGGCCCAAAAACATTCAGTACTTC.

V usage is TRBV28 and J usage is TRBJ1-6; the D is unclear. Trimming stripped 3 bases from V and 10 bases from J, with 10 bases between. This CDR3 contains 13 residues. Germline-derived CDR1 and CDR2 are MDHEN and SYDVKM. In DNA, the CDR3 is TGTGCCAGCAGTTTGGGGTTCTTGTCACCCCTCCACTTT. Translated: CASSLGFLSPLHF.

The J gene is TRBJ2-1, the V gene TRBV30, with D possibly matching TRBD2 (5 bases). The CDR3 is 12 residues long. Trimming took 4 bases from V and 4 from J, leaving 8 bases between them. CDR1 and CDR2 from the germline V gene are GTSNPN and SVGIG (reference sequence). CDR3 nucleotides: TGTGCCTGGACTAGCTGGTACAATGAGCAGTTCTTC. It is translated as CAWTSWYNEQFF.

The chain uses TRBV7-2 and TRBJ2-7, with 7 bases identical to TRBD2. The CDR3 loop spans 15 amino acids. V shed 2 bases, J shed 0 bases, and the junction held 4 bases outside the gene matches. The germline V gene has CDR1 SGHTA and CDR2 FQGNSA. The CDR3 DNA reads TGTGCCAGCAGCTTAAGCGGGATTAGCTCCTACGAGCAGTACTTC. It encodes CASSLSGISSYEQYF.

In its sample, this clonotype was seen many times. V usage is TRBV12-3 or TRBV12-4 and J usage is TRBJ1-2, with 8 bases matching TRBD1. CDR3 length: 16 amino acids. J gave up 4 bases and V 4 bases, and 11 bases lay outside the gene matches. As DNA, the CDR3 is TGTGCCAGCAGTTACTACCAGGGGGCTAAGGTCTATGGCTACACCTTC. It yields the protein CASSYYQGAKVYGYTF.

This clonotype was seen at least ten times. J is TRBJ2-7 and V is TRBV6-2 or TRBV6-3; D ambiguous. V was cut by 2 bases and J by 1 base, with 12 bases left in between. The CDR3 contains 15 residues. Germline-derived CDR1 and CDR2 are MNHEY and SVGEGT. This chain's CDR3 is CASSYRLYGSYEQYF. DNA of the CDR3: TGTGCCAGCAGTTACAGGTTATACGGTTCCTACGAGCAGTACTTC.

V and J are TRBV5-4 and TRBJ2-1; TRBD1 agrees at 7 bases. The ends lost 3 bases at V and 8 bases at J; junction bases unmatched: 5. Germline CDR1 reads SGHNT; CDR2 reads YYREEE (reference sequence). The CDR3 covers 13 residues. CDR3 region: CASSSTGADEQFF. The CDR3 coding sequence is TGTGCCAGCAGCTCAACAGGGGCCGATGAGCAGTTCTTC.

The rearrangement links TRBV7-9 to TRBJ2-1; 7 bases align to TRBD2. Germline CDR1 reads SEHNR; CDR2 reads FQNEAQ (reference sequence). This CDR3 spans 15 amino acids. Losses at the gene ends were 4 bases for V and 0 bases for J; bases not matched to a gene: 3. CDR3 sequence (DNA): TGTGCCAGCAGCTCTAGCGGCCACTCCTACAATGAGCAGTTCTTC. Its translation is CASSSSGHSYNEQFF.

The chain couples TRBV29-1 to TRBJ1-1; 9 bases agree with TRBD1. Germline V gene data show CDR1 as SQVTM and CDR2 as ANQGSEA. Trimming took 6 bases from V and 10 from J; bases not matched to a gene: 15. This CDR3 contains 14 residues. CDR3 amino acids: CSVITDRGPSTAFF. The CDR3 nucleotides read TGCAGCGTGATAACGGACAGGGGACCATCAACAGCTTTCTTT.

CDR3 loop: CASSLFSRGITEAFF. For the CDR3, the DNA is TGTGCCAGCAGCTTATTCTCGAGAGGTATAACTGAAGCTTTCTTT. J is TRBJ1-1 and V is TRBV7-9; D unresolved. With 2 bases removed from V and 5 bases from J, the gap between germline ends came to 15 bases. CDR1 is SEHNR, CDR2 FQNEAQ, per germline (reference sequence). The CDR3 runs 15 residues. Together with reference TRBV7-9 and TRBJ1-1, the CDR3 gives the full variable domain: DTGVSQNPRHKITKRGQNVTFRCDPISEHNRLYWYRQTLGQGPEFLTYFQNEAQLEKSRLLSDRFSAERPKGSFSTLEIQRTEQGDSAMYLCASSLFSRGITEAFFGQGTRLTVV.

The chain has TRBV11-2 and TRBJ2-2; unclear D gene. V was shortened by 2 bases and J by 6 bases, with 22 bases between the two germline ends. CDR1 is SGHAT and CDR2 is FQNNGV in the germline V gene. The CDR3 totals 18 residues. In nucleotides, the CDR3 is TGTGCCAGCAGCTTAATTCGGGTCCGGGTCAGGTTTCCCGGGGAGCTGTTTTTT. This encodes CASSLIRVRVRFPGELFF.

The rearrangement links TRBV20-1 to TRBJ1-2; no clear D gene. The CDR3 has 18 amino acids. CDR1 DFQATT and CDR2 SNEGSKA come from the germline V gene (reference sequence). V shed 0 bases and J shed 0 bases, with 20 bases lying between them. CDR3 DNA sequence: TGCAGTGCTAGAGATCTTATTACGTCAAAACCTACTAACTATGGCTACACCTTC. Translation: CSARDLITSKPTNYGYTF.